The clone carrying this T cell receptor (beta chain) is classed as medium-sized by frequency. The antigen is undetermined. The CDR3 extends over 13 amino acids. Germline lookup yields CDR1 GTSNPN and CDR2 SVGIG (reference sequence). Tens of thousands of genome equivalents of blood DNA were amplified for TRB. TRB rearrangements were amplified by touch-down multiplex PCR with mixed TRB-A/B primers. Reprocessing the multiplex PCR reads, TCRdb reports a single entry for every CDR3 protein and omits DNA. The listing contains more than 7,500 distinct CDR3 sequences. The data originate from a study of T cell clusters in autoimmune cytopenias. Study-wide findings and caveats: Clustering suggested that physiological T cell clusters were missing in primary autoimmune cytopenia patients. The T cell clusters were defined only in silico, without experimental functional validation.

Sequenced: peripheral blood. The chain recombines TRBV30 with TRBJ2-5; without DNA, the TCRdb call of TRBD1 cannot be checked. The clonotype originates from a human donor with an autoimmune cytopenia or autoimmune hepatitis (not recorded which). The chain's CDR3 is CAWGKTVGETQYF.